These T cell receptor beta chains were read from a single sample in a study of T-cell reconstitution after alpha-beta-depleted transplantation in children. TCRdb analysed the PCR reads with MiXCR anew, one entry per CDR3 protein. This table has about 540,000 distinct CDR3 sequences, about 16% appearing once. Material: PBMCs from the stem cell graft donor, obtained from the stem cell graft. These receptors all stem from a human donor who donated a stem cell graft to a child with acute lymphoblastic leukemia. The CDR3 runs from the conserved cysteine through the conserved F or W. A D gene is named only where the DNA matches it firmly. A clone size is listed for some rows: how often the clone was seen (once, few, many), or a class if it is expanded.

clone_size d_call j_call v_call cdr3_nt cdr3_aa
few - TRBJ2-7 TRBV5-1 TGCGCCAGCAGCACACAGGGCTCCGGATACGAGCAGTACTTC CASSTQGSGYEQYF
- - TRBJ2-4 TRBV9 TGTGCCAGCAGCGTAGCCTCGACACAATCGGGGGACATTCAGTACTTC CASSVASTQSGDIQYF
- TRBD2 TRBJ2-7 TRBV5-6 TGTGCCAGCAGCGGGGGACTAGCGGCGGGCGAGCAGTACTTC CASSGGLAAGEQYF
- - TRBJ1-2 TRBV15 TGTGCCACCAGCGGAGGGACCGCTGACTATGGCTACACCTTC CATSGGTADYGYTF
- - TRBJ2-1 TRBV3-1 TGTGCCAGCAGCCAAGGCACCAGTAACAATGAGCAGTTCTTC CASSQGTSNNEQFF
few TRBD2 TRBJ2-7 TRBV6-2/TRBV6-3 TGTGCCAGCAGTTTTCCTAGGGAGGGCTGGAGCGGGGGCCCCTCCTACGAGCAGTACTTC CASSFPREGWSGGPSYEQYF
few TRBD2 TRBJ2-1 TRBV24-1 TGTGCCACCAGTGGACCCATAGCGGGAGCGGGGTACAATGAGCAGTTCTTC CATSGPIAGAGYNEQFF
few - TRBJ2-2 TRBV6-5 TGTGCCAGCAGTTACGAGGTTGGGAACACCGGGGAGCTGTTTTTT CASSYEVGNTGELFF
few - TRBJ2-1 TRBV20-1 TGCAGTGCCACGCATTCAGGGGGGAATGAGCAGTTCTTC CSATHSGGNEQFF
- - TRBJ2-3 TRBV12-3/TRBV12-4 TGTGCCAGCAAACCCTGGACCCGGACGAACACAGATACGCAGTATTTT CASKPWTRTNTDTQYF
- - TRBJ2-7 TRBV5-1 TGCGCCAGCAGCTCGGCGGGGCGCTCCACCGACTACGAGCAGTACTTC CASSSAGRSTDYEQYF
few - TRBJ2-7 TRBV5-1 TGCGCCAGCAGCTTGGGCGCAGGGCTGGACTACGAGCAGTACTTC CASSLGAGLDYEQYF
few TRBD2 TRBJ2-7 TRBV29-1 TGCAGCGTTGAAGGGGTCAGGTCGGGGACTAGCGACTACGAGCAGTACTTC CSVEGVRSGTSDYEQYF
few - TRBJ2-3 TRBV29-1 TGCAGCGTTGAACGTCCGGGGTTCTTCACAGCCTCGCAGTATTTT CSVERPGFFTASQYF
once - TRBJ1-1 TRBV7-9 TGTGCCAGCAGCTTCTCGGGACACCCGGGGTCTGAAGCTTTCTTT CASSFSGHPGSEAFF
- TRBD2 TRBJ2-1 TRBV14 TGTGCCAGCAGCCAAGATTGGGGGGGGGGAGGTGGCAATGAGCAGTTCTTC CASSQDWGGGGGNEQFF
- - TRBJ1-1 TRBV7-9 TGTGCCAGCAGCTTTGGCCCCTGGACTGAAGCTTTCTTT CASSFGPWTEAFF
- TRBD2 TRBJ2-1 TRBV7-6 TGTGCCAGCAGCTTAGCTACTAGCGGGCCCTCCCATGAGCAGTTCTTC CASSLATSGPSHEQFF
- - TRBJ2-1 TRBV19 TGTGCCAGTAGTATGGGGTTTAATGAGCAGTTCTTC CASSMGFNEQFF
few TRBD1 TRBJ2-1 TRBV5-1 TGCGCCAGCAAGGGGGACAGGGGGGGCGATGAGCAGTTCTTC CASKGDRGGDEQFF
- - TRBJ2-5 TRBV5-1 TGCGCCAGCAGCTTGGGCGGCAGGGCGATCCAAGAGACCCAGTACTTC CASSLGGRAIQETQYF
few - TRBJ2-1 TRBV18 TGTGCCAGCTCACCCTGGACGGGCGATGAGCAGTTCTTC CASSPWTGDEQFF
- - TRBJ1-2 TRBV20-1 TGCAGTGCTCAGCAGGGGAACTATGGCTACACCTTC CSAQQGNYGYTF
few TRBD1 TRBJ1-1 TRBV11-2 TGTGCCAGCAGCTTAGGGAGGACAGGTATCGGATTCGAGACTGAAGCTTTCTTT CASSLGRTGIGFETEAFF
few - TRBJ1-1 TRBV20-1 TGCAGTGCTAGAGATGGGAAGCCGACCGGGGGGCGAGCAGATGAAGCTTTCTTT CSARDGKPTGGRADEAFF
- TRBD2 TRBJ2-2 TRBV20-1 TGCAGCGGACTAGCGGGGAACACCGGGGAGCTGTTTTTT CSGLAGNTGELFF
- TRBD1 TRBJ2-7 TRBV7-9 TGTGCCAGCAGCATTCCCGGGACAGGTCCCTACGAGCAGTACTTC CASSIPGTGPYEQYF
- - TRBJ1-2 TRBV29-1 TGCAGCGTTGTTAAAGACAACTATGGCTACACCTTC CSVVKDNYGYTF
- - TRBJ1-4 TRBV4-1 TGCGCCAGCAGTCAAGGGCCACTCCCGGGTGGAAAACTGTTTTTT CASSQGPLPGGKLFF
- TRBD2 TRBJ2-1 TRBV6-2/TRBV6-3 TGTGCCAGCAGGCCTAGCGGGAGCGACAATGAGCAGTTCTTC CASRPSGSDNEQFF
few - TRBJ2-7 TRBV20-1 TGCAGTGCCAACCGTGAAGCGGACCCCTGGATGGAGCAGTACTTC CSANREADPWMEQYF
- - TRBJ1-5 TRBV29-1 TGCAGCGTTGGAGGGGCGCGGAATCAGCCCCAGCATTTT CSVGGARNQPQHF
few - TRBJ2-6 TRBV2 TGTGCCAGCACAAATCGGTCCAGGGCCCCCCTCTCTGGGGCCAACGTCCTGACTTTC CASTNRSRAPLSGANVLTF
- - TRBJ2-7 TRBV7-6 TGTGCCAGCAGCTTAGGCCCCTCACTAGCCTACGAGCAGTACTTC CASSLGPSLAYEQYF
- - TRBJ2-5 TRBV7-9 TGTGCCAGCAGCTCTATGGGAGAGACCCAGTACTTC CASSSMGETQYF
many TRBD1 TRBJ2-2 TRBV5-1 TGCGCCAGCAGCCCCCAACAGGGGGCTAAGACCGGGGAGCTGTTTTTT CASSPQQGAKTGELFF
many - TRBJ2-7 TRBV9 TGTGCCAGCAGCGTAGGTACCGGACCATCCTACGAGCAGTACTTC CASSVGTGPSYEQYF
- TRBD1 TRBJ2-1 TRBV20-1 TGCAGTGCTAGAGATCCCAACAGGGGCAATGAGCAGTTCTTC CSARDPNRGNEQFF
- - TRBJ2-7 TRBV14 TGTGCCAGCAGCCAAGTGAACGAGCAGTACTTC CASSQVNEQYF
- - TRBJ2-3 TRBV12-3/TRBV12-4 TGTGCCAGCAGTAGCTCAGAGTACGCGCAGTATTTT CASSSSEYAQYF
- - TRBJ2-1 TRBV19 TGTGCCAGTAGTCCGGCGGGATGGACGGACAATGAGCAGTTCTTC CASSPAGWTDNEQFF
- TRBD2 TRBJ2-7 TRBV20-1 TGCAGTGCTAGCCTAGCGGGGACCTACGAGCAGTACTTC CSASLAGTYEQYF
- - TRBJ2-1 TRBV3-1 TGTGCCAGCAGCCAAGCTAAGACTCTCCCCGGTGAGCAGTTCTTC CASSQAKTLPGEQFF
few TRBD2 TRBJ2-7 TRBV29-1 TGCAGCGTTCGAGTACTAGCGGGGGGCTACGAGCAGTACTTC CSVRVLAGGYEQYF
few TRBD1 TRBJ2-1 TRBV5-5 TGTGCCAGCAGCACCGGGACAGGACCCTACAATGAGCAGTTCTTC CASSTGTGPYNEQFF
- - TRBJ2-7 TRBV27 TGTGCCAGCAGAAACGGAGGGAGCTCCTACGAGCAGTACTTC CASRNGGSSYEQYF
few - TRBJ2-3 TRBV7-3 TGTGCCAGCAGCCCCTCCGGAGGGGCCGGTTGGGATACGCAGTATTTT CASSPSGGAGWDTQYF
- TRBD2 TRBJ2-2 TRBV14 TGTGCCAGCAGCCGAGGACTAGCGGGATCGAACACCGGGGAGCTGTTTTTT CASSRGLAGSNTGELFF
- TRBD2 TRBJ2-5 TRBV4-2 TGTGCCAGCAGCCAAGATTTCACTAGCGGGGACCAGTACCAAGAGACCCAGTACTTC CASSQDFTSGDQYQETQYF
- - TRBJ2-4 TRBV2 TGTGCTAGTGCGGGATGGGACATTCAGTACTTC CASAGWDIQYF
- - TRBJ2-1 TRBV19 TGTGCCAGTAGTATGTCGTCAAACAATGAGCAGTTCTTC CASSMSSNNEQFF
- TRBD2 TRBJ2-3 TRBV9 TGTGCCAGCGGACCTGGCGGGAGCGCAGATACGCAGTATTTT CASGPGGSADTQYF
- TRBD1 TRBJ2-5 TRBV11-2 TGTGCCAGAACAGGGACAGTCTCGGAGACCCAGTACTTC CARTGTVSETQYF
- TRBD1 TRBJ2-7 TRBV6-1 TGTGCCAGCAGTGAAGCCAATTCCCCGGGACAGGGTAACTACGAGCAGTACTTC CASSEANSPGQGNYEQYF